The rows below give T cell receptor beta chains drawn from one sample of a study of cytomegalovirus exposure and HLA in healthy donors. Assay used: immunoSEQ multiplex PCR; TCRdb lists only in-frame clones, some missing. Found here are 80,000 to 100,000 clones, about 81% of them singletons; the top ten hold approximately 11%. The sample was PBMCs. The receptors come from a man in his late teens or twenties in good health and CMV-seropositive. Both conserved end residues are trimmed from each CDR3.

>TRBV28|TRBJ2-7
ASRPSNKWEQY
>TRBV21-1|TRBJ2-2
ARREPNTGELF
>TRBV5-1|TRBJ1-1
ASSVDSAAGTEAF
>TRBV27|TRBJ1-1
ASSFGAFDTEAF
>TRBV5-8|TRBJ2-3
ASSPASSH
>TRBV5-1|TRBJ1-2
ASSLRRGYGYT
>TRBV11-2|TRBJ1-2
ASSLREGYGYT
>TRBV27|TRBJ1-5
ASSLHSRPNQPQH
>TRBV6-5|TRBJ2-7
ASSRRTATYEQY
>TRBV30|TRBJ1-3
AWSSPPGRGSGNTIY
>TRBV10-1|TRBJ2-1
ASSQYNEQF
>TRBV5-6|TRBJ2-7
ASSRIRSVSYEQY
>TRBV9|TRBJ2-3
ASSVGDSGTDTQY
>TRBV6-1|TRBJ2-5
ASSVKGRETQY
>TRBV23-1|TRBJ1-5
ASSQSGRESFGSNQPQH
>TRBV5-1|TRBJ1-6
ASSLATGWDSPLH
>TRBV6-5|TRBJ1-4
ASAGGADEKLF
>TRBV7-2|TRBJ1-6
ASSWDRGSSPLH
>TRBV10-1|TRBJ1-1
ASSESRGETF
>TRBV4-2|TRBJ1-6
ASKGAGGDGNSPLH
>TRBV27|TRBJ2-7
ASSSPTTTGDYEQY
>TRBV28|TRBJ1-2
ASSSSTLNYGYT
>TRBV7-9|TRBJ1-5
ASSLGGGTGEFGQPQH
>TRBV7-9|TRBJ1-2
ASSLVAVKGYT
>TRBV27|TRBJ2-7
ASSLHPSSYEQY
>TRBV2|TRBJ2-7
ASRGIGQGDEQY
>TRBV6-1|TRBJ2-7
ASSGDRDSSYEQY
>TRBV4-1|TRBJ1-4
ASSLGQINEKLF
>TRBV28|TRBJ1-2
ASSLRDSLYGYT
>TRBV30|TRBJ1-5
AWSGGTGDQPQH
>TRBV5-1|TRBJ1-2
ASRELTNGYT
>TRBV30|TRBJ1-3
AWSVKGAGNTIY
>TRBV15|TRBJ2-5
AIGIAGSQETQY
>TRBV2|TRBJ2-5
ASSVLTGQGETQY
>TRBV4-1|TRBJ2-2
ASSRGSPGQVGAGELF
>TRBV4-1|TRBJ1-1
ASSQEKTDEAF
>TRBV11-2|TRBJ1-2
ASSQQGSYGYT
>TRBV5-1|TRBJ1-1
ASTRVGGAGGNTEAF
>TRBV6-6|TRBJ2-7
ATSGQGIGEQY
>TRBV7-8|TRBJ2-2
ASRLAGANTGELF
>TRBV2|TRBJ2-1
AKGRQQGGSDEQF
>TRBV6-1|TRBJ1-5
ATARGYNQPQH
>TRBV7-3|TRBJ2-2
ASSAKLSGTGELF
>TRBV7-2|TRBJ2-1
ASSSGLAGYNEQF
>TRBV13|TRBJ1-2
ASNIFNRSPSYGYT
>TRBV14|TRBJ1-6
ASSQQGGGSPLH
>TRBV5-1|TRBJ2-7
ASSLASPTYEQY
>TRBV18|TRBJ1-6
ASSPRGPAGRENSPLH
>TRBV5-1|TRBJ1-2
ASSLAFQGENT